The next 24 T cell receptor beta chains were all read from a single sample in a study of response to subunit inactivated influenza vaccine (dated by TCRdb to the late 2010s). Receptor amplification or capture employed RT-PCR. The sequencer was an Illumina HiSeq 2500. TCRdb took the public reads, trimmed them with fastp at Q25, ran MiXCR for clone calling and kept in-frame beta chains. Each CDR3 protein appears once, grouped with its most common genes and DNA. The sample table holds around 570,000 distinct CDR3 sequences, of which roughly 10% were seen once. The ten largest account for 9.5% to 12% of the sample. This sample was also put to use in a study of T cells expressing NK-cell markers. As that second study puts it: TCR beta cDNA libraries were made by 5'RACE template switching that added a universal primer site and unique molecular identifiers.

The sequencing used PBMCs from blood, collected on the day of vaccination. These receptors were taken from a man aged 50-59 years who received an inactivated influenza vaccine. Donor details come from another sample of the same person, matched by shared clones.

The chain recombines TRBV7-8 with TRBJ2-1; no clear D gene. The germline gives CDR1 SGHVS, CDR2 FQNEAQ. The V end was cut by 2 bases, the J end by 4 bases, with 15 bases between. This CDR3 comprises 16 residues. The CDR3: CASSLYASRVYNEQFF. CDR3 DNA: TGTGCCAGCAGCTTATATGCCTCACGGGTATACAATGAGCAGTTCTTC.

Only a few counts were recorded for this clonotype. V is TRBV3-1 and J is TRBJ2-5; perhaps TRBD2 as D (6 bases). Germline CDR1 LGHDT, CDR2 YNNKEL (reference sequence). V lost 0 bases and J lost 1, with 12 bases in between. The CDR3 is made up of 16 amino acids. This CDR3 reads CASSQDKREVQETQYF. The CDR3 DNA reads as TGTGCCAGCAGCCAAGATAAAAGGGAGGTCCAAGAGACCCAGTACTTC.

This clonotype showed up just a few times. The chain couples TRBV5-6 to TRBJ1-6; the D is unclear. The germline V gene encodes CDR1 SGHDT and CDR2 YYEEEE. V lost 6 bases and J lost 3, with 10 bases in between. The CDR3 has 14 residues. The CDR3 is CASTAGYYNSPLHF. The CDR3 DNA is TGTGCCAGCACTGCAGGTTACTATAATTCACCCCTCCACTTT.

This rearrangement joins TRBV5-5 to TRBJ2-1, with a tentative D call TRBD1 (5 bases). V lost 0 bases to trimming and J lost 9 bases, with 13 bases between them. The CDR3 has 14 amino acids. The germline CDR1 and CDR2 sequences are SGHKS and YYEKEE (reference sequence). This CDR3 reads CASSLGRKGPEQFF. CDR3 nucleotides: TGTGCCAGCAGCTTGGGCCGAAAGGGGCCTGAGCAGTTCTTC.

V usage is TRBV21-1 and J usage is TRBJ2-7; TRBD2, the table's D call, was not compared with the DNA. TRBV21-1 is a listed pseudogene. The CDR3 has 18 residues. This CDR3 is CASIPPPGLAGRCYEQYF. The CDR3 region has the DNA TGTGCCAGCATTCCACCGCCTGGACTAGCGGGGAGGTGCTACGAGCAGTACTTC.

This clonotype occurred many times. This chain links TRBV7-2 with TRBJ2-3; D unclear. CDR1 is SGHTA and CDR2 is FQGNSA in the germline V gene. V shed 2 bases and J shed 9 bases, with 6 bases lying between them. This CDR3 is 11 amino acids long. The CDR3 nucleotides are TGTGCCAGCAGCTTAATAGGGACGCAGTATTTT. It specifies CASSLIGTQYF.

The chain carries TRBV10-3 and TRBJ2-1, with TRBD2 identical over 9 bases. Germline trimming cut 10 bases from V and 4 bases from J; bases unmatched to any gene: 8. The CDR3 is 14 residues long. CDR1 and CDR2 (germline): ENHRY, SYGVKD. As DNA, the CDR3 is TGTGCCACTTCATTTGCGGGGGGGTACAATGAGCAGTTCTTC. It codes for CATSFAGGYNEQFF.

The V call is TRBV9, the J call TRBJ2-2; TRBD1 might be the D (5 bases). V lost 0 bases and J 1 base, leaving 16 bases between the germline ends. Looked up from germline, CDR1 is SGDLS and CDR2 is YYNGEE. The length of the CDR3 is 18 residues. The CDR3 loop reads CASSVGIGGRGNTGELFF. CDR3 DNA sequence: TGTGCCAGCAGCGTAGGGATCGGCGGAAGGGGGAACACCGGGGAGCTGTTTTTT.

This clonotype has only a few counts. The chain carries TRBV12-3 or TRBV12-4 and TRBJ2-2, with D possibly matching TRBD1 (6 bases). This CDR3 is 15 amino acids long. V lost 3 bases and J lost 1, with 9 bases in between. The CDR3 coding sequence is TGTGCCAGCAGTTTTACGACAGGGAACACCGGGGAGCTGTTTTTT. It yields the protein CASSFTTGNTGELFF.

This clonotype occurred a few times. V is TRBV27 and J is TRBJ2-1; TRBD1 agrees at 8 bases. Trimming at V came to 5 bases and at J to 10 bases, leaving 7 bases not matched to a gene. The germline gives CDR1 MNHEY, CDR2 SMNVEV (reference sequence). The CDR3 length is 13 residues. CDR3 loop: CASSPSDRVEQFF. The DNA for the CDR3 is TGTGCCAGCAGTCCGTCGGACAGGGTGGAGCAGTTCTTC.

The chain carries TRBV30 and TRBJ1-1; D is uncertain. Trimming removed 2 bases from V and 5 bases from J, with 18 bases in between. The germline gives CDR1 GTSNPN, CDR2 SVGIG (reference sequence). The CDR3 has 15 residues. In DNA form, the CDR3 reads TGTGCCTGGAGTCTCGCCGGCGTCGGGTGGACTGAAGCTTTCTTT. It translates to CAWSLAGVGWTEAFF.

CDR3 bases: TGTGCCAGCAGGGGTCGACCGGGGCGGGAAATGTCTACGTACGAGCAGTACTTC. Its translation is CASRGRPGREMSTYEQYF. The V gene is TRBV10-3, the J gene TRBJ2-7; D might be TRBD1 or TRBD2, each matching 6 bases. The germline gives CDR1 ENHRY, CDR2 SYGVKD. The CDR3 extends over 18 amino acids. V was shortened by 10 bases and J by 4 bases, with 32 bases between the two germline ends.

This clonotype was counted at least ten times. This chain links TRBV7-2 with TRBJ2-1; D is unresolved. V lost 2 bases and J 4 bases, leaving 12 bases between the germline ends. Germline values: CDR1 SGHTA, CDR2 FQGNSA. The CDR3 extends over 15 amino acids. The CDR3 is CASSLNEAGYNEQFF. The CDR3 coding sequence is TGTGCCAGCAGCTTAAATGAGGCCGGGTACAATGAGCAGTTCTTC.

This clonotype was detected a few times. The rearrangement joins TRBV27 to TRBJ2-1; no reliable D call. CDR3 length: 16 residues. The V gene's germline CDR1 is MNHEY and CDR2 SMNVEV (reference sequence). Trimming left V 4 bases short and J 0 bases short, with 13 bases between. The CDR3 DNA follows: TGTGCCAGCAGTTGGCAGGACCCCTTCTCCTACAATGAGCAGTTCTTC. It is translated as CASSWQDPFSYNEQFF.

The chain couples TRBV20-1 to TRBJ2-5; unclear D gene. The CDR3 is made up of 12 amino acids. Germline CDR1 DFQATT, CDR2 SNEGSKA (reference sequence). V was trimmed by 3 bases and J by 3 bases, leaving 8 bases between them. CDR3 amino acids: CSASPPEETQYF. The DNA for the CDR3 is TGCAGTGCTAGCCCCCCCGAAGAGACCCAGTACTTC.

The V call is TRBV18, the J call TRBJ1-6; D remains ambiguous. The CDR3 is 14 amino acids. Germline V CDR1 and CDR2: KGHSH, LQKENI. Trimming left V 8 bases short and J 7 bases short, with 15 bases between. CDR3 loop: CASTGGKGNSPLHF. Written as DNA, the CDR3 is TGTGCCAGCACCGGAGGGAAAGGGAATTCACCCCTCCACTTT.

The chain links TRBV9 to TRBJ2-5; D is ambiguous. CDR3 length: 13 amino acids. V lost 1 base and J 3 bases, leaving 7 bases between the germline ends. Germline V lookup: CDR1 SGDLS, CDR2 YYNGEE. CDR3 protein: CASSVRAKETQYF. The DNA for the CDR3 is TGTGCCAGCAGCGTAAGGGCCAAAGAGACCCAGTACTTC.

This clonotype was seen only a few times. The CDR3 region is CASRPGDQETQYF. The DNA for the CDR3 is TGTGCCAGCAGACCCGGGGACCAAGAGACCCAGTACTTC. The chain couples TRBV14 to TRBJ2-5; tentatively, D is TRBD2 (5 bases). CDR1 is SGHDN, CDR2 FVKESK, per germline. Trimming removed 6 bases from V and 0 bases from J, with 8 bases in between. CDR3 length equals 13 residues.

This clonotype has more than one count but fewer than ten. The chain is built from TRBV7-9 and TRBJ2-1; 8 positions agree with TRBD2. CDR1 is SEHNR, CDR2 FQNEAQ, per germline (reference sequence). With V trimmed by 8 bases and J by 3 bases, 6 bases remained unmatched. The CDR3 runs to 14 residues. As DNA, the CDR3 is TGTGCCAGCGGGGATAGCGGGAACTACAATGAGCAGTTCTTC. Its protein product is CASGDSGNYNEQFF.

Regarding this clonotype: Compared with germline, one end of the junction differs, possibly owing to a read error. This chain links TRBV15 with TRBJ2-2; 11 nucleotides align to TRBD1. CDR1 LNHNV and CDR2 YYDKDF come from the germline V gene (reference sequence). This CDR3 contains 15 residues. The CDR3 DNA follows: TGTGCCACCAGCCGGACAGGGGGCTCAACCGAGGAGCTGTTTTTT. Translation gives CATSRTGGSTEELFF.

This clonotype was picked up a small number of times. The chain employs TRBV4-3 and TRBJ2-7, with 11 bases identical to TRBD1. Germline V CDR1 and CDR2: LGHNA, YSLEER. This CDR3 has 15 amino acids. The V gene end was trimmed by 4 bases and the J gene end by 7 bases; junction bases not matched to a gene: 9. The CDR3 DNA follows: TGCGCCAGCAGCCCCGGGACAGGGGGTCATAGGGAGCAGTACTTC. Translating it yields CASSPGTGGHREQYF.

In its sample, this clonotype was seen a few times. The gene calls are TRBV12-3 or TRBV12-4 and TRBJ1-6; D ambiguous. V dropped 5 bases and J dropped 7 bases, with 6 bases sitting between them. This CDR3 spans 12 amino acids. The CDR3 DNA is TGTGCCAGCAGTATCCGAAATTCACCCCTCCACTTT. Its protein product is CASSIRNSPLHF.

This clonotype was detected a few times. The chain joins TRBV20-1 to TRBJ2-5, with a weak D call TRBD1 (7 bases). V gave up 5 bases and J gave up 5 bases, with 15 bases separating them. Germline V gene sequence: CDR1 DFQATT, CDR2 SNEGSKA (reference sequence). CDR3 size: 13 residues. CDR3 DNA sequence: TGCAGTGCTCAGGGGGGCGTGGGGGAGACCCAGTACTTC. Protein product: CSAQGGVGETQYF.

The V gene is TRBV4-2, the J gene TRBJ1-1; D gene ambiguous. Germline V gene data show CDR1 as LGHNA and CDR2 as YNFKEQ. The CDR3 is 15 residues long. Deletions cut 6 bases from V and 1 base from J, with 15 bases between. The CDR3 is CASRTKSGENTEAFF. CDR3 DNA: TGTGCCAGCAGAACAAAATCCGGGGAGAACACTGAAGCTTTCTTT.